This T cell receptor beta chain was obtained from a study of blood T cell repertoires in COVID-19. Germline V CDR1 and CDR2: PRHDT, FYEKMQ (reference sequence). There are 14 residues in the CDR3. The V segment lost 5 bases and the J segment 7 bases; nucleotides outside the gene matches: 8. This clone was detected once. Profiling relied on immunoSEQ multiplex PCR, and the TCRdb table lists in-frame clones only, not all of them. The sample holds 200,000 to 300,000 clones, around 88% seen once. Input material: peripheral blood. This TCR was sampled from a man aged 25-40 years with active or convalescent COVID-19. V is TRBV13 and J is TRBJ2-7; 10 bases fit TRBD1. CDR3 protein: CASSRRQGADEQYF. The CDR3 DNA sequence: TGTGCCAGCAGCAGAAGACAGGGGGCTGATGAGCAGTACTTC.